This TCR beta chain was recorded in a study of T-cell memory formation after mild COVID-19. In the study overall: TCR clusters showed largely donor specificity.

There are a few counts of this clonotype. What it recognizes is unknown. Germline CDR1 and CDR2: MNHNS and SASEGT. This CDR3 is built from 15 residues. Deletions cut 6 bases from V and 0 bases from J, with 12 bases between. TCRdb called the 5' RACE reads again in MiXCR, with one record for every CDR3 protein. The repertoire has almost 550,000 distinct CDR3 sequences, over 20% of them found once; the top ten carry under 15%. Whole-study results and caveats: Contracting CD4+ clones sat mainly in CM and EM; CD8+ in EMRA. The appearance of some responding clones in pre-infection memory suggested that cross-reactive memory joined. From day 15 to 85, contracting clones were balanced between CD4 and CD8, whereas later expanders leaned toward CD4+.

Material for sequencing was PBMCs or a T cell subset sorted from them (not recorded which). The TCR was taken from an adult woman who had mild COVID-19 (a few samples of this study predate the infection). Cell type and time point are not known. The chain couples TRBV6-1 to TRBJ1-3; D not certain. The CDR3 bases are TGTGCCAGCAGGGTAGACGCGCCCTCTGGAAACACCATATATTTT. Its translation: CASRVDAPSGNTIYF.